This entry is about one T cell receptor (beta chain). Participants classified as exposed had met a COVID-19 case within 2 weeks before study entry. Original processing methods: Reference gene primer amplification yielded estimated nucleated cell counts. Clones were sequenced by immunoSEQ multiplex PCR, and TCRdb holds only the in-frame ones, with some missing. V and J calls plus clone size are reproduced from that table; the DNA served to infer D and trimming. The sample yields fewer than 400,000 clones, more than 90% seen once. The data belong to a study of blood T cell repertoires in COVID-19. The V end was cut by 2 bases, the J end by 0 bases, with 8 bases between. The CDR3 runs 14 residues. CDR1 and CDR2 from the germline V gene are SGHVS and FQNEAQ.

V is TRBV7-8 and J is TRBJ2-7; D perhaps matches TRBD2 (6 bases). This clonotype originated in a woman in her twenties or thirties who had been exposed to COVID-19. The sequenced sample consisted of PBMCs or T cells enriched from blood (not recorded which). The CDR3 sequence is CASSLSEGSYEQYF. In DNA form, the CDR3 reads TGTGCCAGCAGCTTATCGGAGGGCTCCTACGAGCAGTACTTC.